The rows below give T cell receptor beta chains drawn from one sample of a study of T cell responses to AZD1222 COVID-19 vaccine. Using immunoSEQ multiplex PCR, the repertoire was profiled, and TCRdb retains in-frame clones only, with some absent. The sample shows 240,000 or so clones, roughly 93% of them seen only once. The material was peripheral blood, obtained on day 0 of AZD1222 vaccination. The receptors were gathered from an adult in good health. CDR3s leave out the opening cysteine and the closing phenylalanine or tryptophan. The order of the fields is J gene, clone size, CDR3 length, V gene, CDR3 protein. Clone size is not always given. Where it is, it says once, few, many or a class for expanded clones.

TRBJ2-3	-	9	TRBV10-2	ASSATDTQY
TRBJ1-4	-	12	TRBV9	ASSTRDWGEKLF
TRBJ1-1	-	11	TRBV6-5	AIQGGWGTEAF
TRBJ2-7	once	12	TRBV19	ASTTAVLSYEQY
TRBJ1-2	-	11	TRBV18	ASSPDRSSGYT
TRBJ2-2	-	11	TRBV12-3/TRBV12-4	ASGGTGGGELF
TRBJ2-7	once	14	TRBV28	ASSSPSGTFYHEQY
TRBJ1-4	-	12	TRBV5-1	ASSLGQGREKLF
TRBJ1-5	-	11	TRBV24-1	ATSDTGTEPQH
TRBJ1-1	-	13	TRBV9	ASSKRQGIGTEAF
TRBJ2-7	once	9	TRBV28	ASSHDYEQY
TRBJ2-2	once	14	TRBV11-1	ASSLNHGQRTGELF
TRBJ1-2	-	12	TRBV6-5	ASSYRGQVVGYT
TRBJ2-5	-	12	TRBV2	ASSEDGRGETQY
TRBJ1-6	-	10	TRBV2	ASRAEGSPLH
TRBJ2-5	few	12	TRBV19	ASSLRTAGETQY
TRBJ2-4	-	13	TRBV27	ASSAQGQGRDIQY
TRBJ2-3	-	12	TRBV6-4	ASSDSGVPDTQY
TRBJ2-5	-	13	TRBV7-8	ASSPWGELLETQY
TRBJ1-1	-	9	TRBV29-1	SVEDHRKAF
TRBJ1-4	-	12	TRBV3-1/TRBV3-2	ASSDRGANEKLF
TRBJ2-7	-	13	TRBV11-2	ASSWGTGDFYEQY
TRBJ2-1	-	11	TRBV15	ATSREQLNEQF